This TCR beta chain appears in the sequencing data of a study of glioma-infiltrating T cells after dendritic cell vaccination. Turning to the study itself: Dendritic cell vaccination trial patients had either newly diagnosed or recurrent glioblastoma.

Looked up from germline, CDR1 is MNHEY and CDR2 is SMNVEV (reference sequence). The CDR3 length is 18 residues. V gave up 0 bases and J gave up 0 bases; unmatched junction bases: 5. Measured with immunoSEQ multiplex PCR; TCRdb has only the in-frame clones, and not every one. The table lists around 96,000 clones, approximately 81% of them singletons. This clonotype was sampled from a human donor with glioblastoma. This sequence joins TRBV27 and TRBJ2-6, with TRBD1 identical over 7 bases. Sample: blood, taken before dendritic cell vaccination. The CDR3, as DNA: TGTGCCAGCAGTTTATCGCAGGGGGTGCTCTCTGGGGCCAACGTCCTGACTTTC. Protein sequence: CASSLSQGVLSGANVLTF. The variable domain in full, completed from reference TRBV27 and TRBJ2-6, reads EAQVTQNPRYLITVTGKKLTVTCSQNMNHEYMSWYRQDPGLGLRQIYYSMNVEVTDKGDVPEGYKVSRKEKRNFPLILESPSPNQTSLYFCASSLSQGVLSGANVLTFGAGSRLTVL.